This passage covers 20 T cell receptor beta chains from one sample sequenced in a study of Graves' ophthalmopathy and Graves' hyperthyroidism. Beta-chain TCR CDR3 regions were amplified from RNA transcripts. HTBI primers were employed in first-round RT-PCR, then a second-round multiplex PCR followed. TCRdb processed the multiplex PCR reads anew with MiXCR; each CDR3 protein has one entry. The sample holds 400,000 to 450,000 distinct CDR3 sequences, 21% seen once. Input material: peripheral blood. The receptors come from a woman aged 18-30 years with stable Graves' hyperthyroidism.

The V call is TRBV6-2 or TRBV6-3, the J call TRBJ1-1, with TRBD1 as a possible D gene (5 bases). V was trimmed by 5 bases and J by 8 bases, leaving 12 bases between them. Germline V gene lookup returns CDR1 MNHEY and CDR2 SVGEGT. The CDR3 covers 12 residues. The CDR3 here is CASSRQGPEAFF. CDR3 bases: TGTGCCAGCAGTCGCCAGGGACCGGAAGCTTTCTTT.

As to this clonotype: A much larger clone lies one base from this, so it may be a read error. The chain uses TRBV13 and TRBJ1-1, with unresolved D. The V and J ends lost 7 bases and 0 bases respectively, with 18 bases between them. The CDR3 is 16 residues long. Germline V gives CDR1 PRHDT, CDR2 FYEKMQ (reference sequence). The CDR3 loop reads CASIPVDSGMNTEAFF. CDR3 bases: TGTGCCAGCATCCCAGTGGATTCGGGGATGAACACTGAAGCTTTCTTT.

This chain's CDR3 is CASGLGQGSTEAFF. In nucleotides, the CDR3 is TGTGCTAGTGGTTTGGGACAGGGATCAACTGAAGCTTTCTTT. This rearrangement joins TRBV12-5 to TRBJ1-1, with TRBD1 matching over 7 bases. The CDR3 runs to 14 residues. CDR1 and CDR2 from the germline V gene are LGHNT and FRNRAP. After removal of 1 base from V and 5 bases from J, the junction contained 4 bases not matched to a gene.

This clonotype was observed a few times. This chain links TRBV6-2 or TRBV6-3 with TRBJ2-2; TRBD2 matches at 16 bases. Looked up from germline, CDR1 is MNHEY and CDR2 is SVGEGT. Germline trimming cut 6 bases from V and 6 bases from J; bases unmatched to any gene: 4. CDR3 length: 16 amino acids. The chain's CDR3 is CASRPGTSGRAGELFF. The CDR3 region has the DNA TGTGCCAGCAGACCCGGGACTAGCGGGAGGGCCGGGGAGCTGTTTTTT.

The rearrangement joins TRBV30 to TRBJ1-5; D remains ambiguous. Trimming took 5 bases from V and 5 from J, leaving 13 bases between them. Germline assignment: CDR1 GTSNPN and CDR2 SVGIG (reference sequence). This CDR3 region has 13 residues. CDR3 in DNA: TGTGCCTGGGCCAAGGGTTGGGATCAGCCCCAGCATTTT. Translating gives CAWAKGWDQPQHF.

This clonotype was counted at least ten times. The rearrangement uses TRBV6-5 and TRBJ2-5, with TRBD1 matching 9 bases. Germline V gene sequence: CDR1 MNHEY, CDR2 SVGAGI. The CDR3 spans 15 residues. V lost 2 bases to trimming and J lost 7 bases; unmatched junction nucleotides: 8. CDR3 coding DNA: TGTGCCAGCAGTTACAGACAGGGGGTAAAGGGGACCCAGTACTTC. Translated, it gives CASSYRQGVKGTQYF.

This clonotype was detected a few times. The chain carries TRBV5-1 and TRBJ2-5; TRBD1 agrees at 10 bases. The CDR3 is 14 amino acids. Germline V gene data show CDR1 as SGHRS and CDR2 as YFSETQ. The V and J ends lost 4 bases and 5 bases, in that order; junction bases with no gene match: 5. CDR3 in DNA: TGCGCCAGCAGCCTGACAGGGGGCGCGGAGACCCAGTACTTC. Protein: CASSLTGGAETQYF.

This clonotype was counted many times. This chain uses TRBV13 with TRBJ1-1, with 8 bases lining up with TRBD1. Trimming removed 4 bases from V and 0 bases from J; junction bases left unmatched: 7. The CDR3 runs 16 residues. Germline V gene data show CDR1 as PRHDT and CDR2 as FYEKMQ (reference sequence). The CDR3 sequence is CASSSYQGAMNTEAFF. The CDR3, as DNA: TGTGCCAGCAGCTCATACCAGGGGGCTATGAACACTGAAGCTTTCTTT.

This clonotype has a count of ten or more. This chain connects TRBV28 to TRBJ2-7, with TRBD1 as a possible D gene (5 bases). The ends were cut back, 2 bases at V and 0 bases at J, with 11 bases in the middle. The CDR3 is 15 amino acids. Germline CDR1 and CDR2: MDHEN and SYDVKM. This CDR3 is CASSLTQGSSYEQYF. In DNA, the CDR3 is TGTGCCAGCAGTTTAACTCAGGGAAGCTCCTACGAGCAGTACTTC.

This clonotype was seen at least ten times. The V gene is TRBV15, the J gene TRBJ2-5; TRBD2 might be the D (6 bases). The V and J ends lost 4 bases and 0 bases respectively, with 21 bases between them. CDR3 length equals 18 residues. Germline V lookup: CDR1 LNHNV, CDR2 YYDKDF (reference sequence). The CDR3 loop reads CATSTKSGGLRYQETQYF. The CDR3, as DNA: TGTGCCACCAGCACAAAAAGTGGGGGACTTAGGTACCAAGAGACCCAGTACTTC. Supplemented by reference TRBV15 and TRBJ2-5, the full variable domain reads DAMVIQNPRYQVTQFGKPVTLSCSQTLNHNVMYWYQQKSSQAPKLLFHYYDKDFNNEADTPDNFQSRRPNTSFCFLDIRSPGLGDTAMYLCATSTKSGGLRYQETQYFGPGTRLLVL.

Ten or more counts support this clonotype. The J gene is TRBJ1-2, the V gene TRBV6-5; D is possibly TRBD1 (5 bases). There are 14 residues in the CDR3. Germline V gives CDR1 MNHEY, CDR2 SVGAGI. V lost 0 bases and J 4 bases, leaving 9 bases between the germline ends. The CDR3 protein is CASSYSGDGYGYTF. CDR3 DNA sequence: TGTGCCAGCAGTTACTCAGGGGACGGCTATGGCTACACCTTC.

This clonotype occurred many times. The chain uses TRBV10-3 and TRBJ2-3; D tentatively reads TRBD1 or TRBD2 (5 bases each). Trimming pared 9 bases from V and 0 bases from J, leaving 13 bases between. The germline CDR1 and CDR2 sequences are ENHRY and SYGVKD. CDR3 size: 14 residues. Here the CDR3 reads CAMSWDPSTDTQYF. The CDR3 DNA is TGTGCCATGAGTTGGGACCCCAGCACAGATACGCAGTATTTT.

This clonotype has ten or more counts. The J gene is TRBJ1-1, the V gene TRBV6-5; D not resolved. In germline, CDR1 is MNHEY, CDR2 SVGAGI. V was trimmed by 0 bases and J by 5 bases, leaving 10 bases between them. The CDR3 runs 14 residues. The CDR3 sequence: CASSYSAGPTEAFF. For the CDR3, the DNA is TGTGCCAGCAGTTACTCAGCCGGGCCAACTGAAGCTTTCTTT.

With respect to this clonotype: The junction departs from the called germline gene at one end, perhaps through a read error. This rearrangement joins TRBV11-2 to TRBJ2-2; maybe TRBD2 (5 bases). CDR1 and CDR2 (germline): SGHAT, FQNNGV. The length of the CDR3 is 16 residues. The CDR3 bases are TGTGCCAGCAGCTTAGGGGTTGTTATGTTCTCCGGGGATCTGTTTTTT. Translation: CASSLGVVMFSGDLFF. The full variable domain, completed using reference TRBV11-2 and TRBJ2-2, is EAGVAQSPRYKIIEKRQSVAFWCNPISGHATLYWYQQILGQGPKLLIQFQNNGVVDDSQLPKDRFSAERLKGVDSTLKIQPAKLEDSAVYLCASSLGVVMFSGDLFFGEGSRLTVL.

CDR3 sequence: CAGSPSRSGSVNTGELFF. The CDR3 region has the DNA TGTGCCGGGTCCCCCTCCCGCAGCGGGAGTGTGAACACCGGGGAGCTGTTTTTT. The chain employs TRBV30 and TRBJ2-2; 8 bases fit TRBD2. This CDR3 has 18 amino acids. Germline lookup yields CDR1 GTSNPN and CDR2 SVGIG (reference sequence). J gave up 1 base and V 8 bases, and 18 bases lay outside the gene matches.

This clonotype was recorded many times. The rearrangement uses TRBV19 and TRBJ2-2; no clear D gene. Germline assignment: CDR1 LNHDA and CDR2 SQIVND (reference sequence). The CDR3 consists of 14 residues. V was shortened by 4 bases and J by 4 bases, with 10 bases between the two germline ends. The CDR3, as DNA: TGTGCCAGTAGTACAGCCCGGAGCACCGGGGAGCTGTTTTTT. Translated, it gives CASSTARSTGELFF.

This clonotype was found a few times. This chain joins TRBV9 and TRBJ2-5, with 9 bases fitting TRBD2. CDR3 length: 16 amino acids. The ends lost 0 bases at V and 5 bases at J; junction bases unmatched: 8. Germline V gene sequence: CDR1 SGDLS, CDR2 YYNGEE. In DNA, the CDR3 is TGTGCCAGCAGCGTAGAAGGCGGGAGGGCCGGGGAGACCCAGTACTTC. As protein: CASSVEGGRAGETQYF.

The chain recombines TRBV11-2 with TRBJ2-5; the D gene is possibly TRBD2 (6 bases). This CDR3 is built from 15 residues. V was cut by 5 bases and J by 3 bases, with 16 bases left in between. The V gene's germline CDR1 is SGHAT and CDR2 FQNNGV. The CDR3 bases are TGTGCCAGCAGCCCCCACCCGGGGGAAGAAGAGACCCAGTACTTC. Protein: CASSPHPGEEETQYF.

This chain connects TRBV3-1 to TRBJ2-7, with 9 bases aligning to TRBD1. Trimming took 1 base from V and 3 from J; bases not matched to a gene: 7. Germline V lookup: CDR1 LGHDT, CDR2 YNNKEL (reference sequence). The CDR3 has 16 amino acids. The CDR3 reads CASSQAQRTGVYEQYF. The CDR3, as DNA: TGTGCCAGCAGCCAAGCCCAGCGGACAGGGGTCTACGAGCAGTACTTC.

The chain joins TRBV28 to TRBJ1-5; D may be TRBD1 (5 bases). The CDR3 is made up of 13 amino acids. Trimming stripped 8 bases from V and 7 bases from J, with 15 bases between. The germline V gene encodes CDR1 MDHEN and CDR2 SYDVKM. CDR3: CASHPTWGQPQHF. Here the CDR3 DNA reads TGTGCCAGCCACCCGACGTGGGGCCAGCCCCAGCATTTT. Full variable domain (remainder filled in from reference TRBV28 and TRBJ1-5): DVKVTQSSRYLVKRTGEKVFLECVQDMDHENMFWYRQDPGLGLRLIYFSYDVKMKEKGDIPEGYSVSREKKERFSLILESASTNQTSMYLCASHPTWGQPQHFGDGTRLSIL.